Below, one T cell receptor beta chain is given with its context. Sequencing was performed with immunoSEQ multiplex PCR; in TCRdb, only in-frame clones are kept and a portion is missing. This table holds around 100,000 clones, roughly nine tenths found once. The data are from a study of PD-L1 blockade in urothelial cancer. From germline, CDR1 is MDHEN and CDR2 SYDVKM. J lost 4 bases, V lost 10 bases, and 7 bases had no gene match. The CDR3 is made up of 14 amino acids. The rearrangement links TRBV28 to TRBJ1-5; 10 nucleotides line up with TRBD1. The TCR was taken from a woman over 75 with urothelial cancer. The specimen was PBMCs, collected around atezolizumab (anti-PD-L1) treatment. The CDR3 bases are TGTGCCACCAGGGACAGGGGACTAAATCAGCCCCAGCATTTT. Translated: CATRDRGLNQPQHF.